This T cell receptor (beta chain) was obtained from a study of T cells after yellow fever vaccination. This clonotype has just a few counts. Trimming pared 8 bases from V and 5 bases from J, leaving 12 bases between. Germline CDR1 and CDR2: ENHRY and SYGVKD. The CDR3 is made up of 13 amino acids. A single record per CDR3 protein comes from TCRdb applying MiXCR to the 5' RACE reads. The sample holds about 400,000 distinct CDR3 sequences, about 9.9% seen once. The chain employs TRBV10-3 and TRBJ1-4, with D maybe TRBD1 (6 bases). The sequence was collected from a man aged 18 to 35 who received the YFV17D yellow fever vaccine. The source was PBMCs, collected on the day of the first yellow fever vaccination. Here the CDR3 DNA reads TGTGCCATCCGACAGGCAGGAAATGAAAAACTGTTTTTT. Protein product: CAIRQAGNEKLFF.